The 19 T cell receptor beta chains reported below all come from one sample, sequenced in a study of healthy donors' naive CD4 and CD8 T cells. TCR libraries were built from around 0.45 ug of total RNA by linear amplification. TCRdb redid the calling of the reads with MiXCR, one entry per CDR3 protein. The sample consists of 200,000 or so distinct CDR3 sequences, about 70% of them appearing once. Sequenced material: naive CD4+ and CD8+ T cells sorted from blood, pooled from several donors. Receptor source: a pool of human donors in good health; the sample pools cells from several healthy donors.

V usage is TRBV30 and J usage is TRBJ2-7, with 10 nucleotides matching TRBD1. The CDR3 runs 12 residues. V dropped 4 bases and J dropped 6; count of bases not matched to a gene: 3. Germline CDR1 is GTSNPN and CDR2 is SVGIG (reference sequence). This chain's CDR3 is CAWKDRGTEQYF. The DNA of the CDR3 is TGTGCCTGGAAGGACAGGGGGACCGAGCAGTACTTC.

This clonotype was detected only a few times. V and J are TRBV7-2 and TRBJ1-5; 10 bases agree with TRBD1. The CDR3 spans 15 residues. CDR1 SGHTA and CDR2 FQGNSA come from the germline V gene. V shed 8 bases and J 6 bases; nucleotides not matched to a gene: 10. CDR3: CASSYGTGASQPQHF. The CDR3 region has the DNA TGTGCCAGCTCCTATGGGACAGGGGCTTCTCAGCCCCAGCATTTT.

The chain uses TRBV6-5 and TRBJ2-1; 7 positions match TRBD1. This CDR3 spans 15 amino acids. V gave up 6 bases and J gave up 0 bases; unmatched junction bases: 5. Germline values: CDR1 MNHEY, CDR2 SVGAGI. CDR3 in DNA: TGTGCCAGCAGAGAGACAGGGAGCTCCTACAATGAGCAGTTCTTC. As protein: CASRETGSSYNEQFF.

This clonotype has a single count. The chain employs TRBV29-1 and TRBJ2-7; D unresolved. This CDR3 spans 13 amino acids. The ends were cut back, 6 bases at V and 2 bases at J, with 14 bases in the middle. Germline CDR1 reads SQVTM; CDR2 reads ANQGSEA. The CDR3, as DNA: TGCAGCGTCTCCTCGGGCCTTACCTACGAGCAGTACTTC. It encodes CSVSSGLTYEQYF.

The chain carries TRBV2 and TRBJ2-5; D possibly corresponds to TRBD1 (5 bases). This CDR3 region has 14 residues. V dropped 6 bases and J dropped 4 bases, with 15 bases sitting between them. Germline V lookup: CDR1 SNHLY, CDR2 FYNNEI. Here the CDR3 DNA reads TGTGCCAGCAGGCTGAGAAGGGGCGGAGAGACCCAGTACTTC. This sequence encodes CASRLRRGGETQYF.

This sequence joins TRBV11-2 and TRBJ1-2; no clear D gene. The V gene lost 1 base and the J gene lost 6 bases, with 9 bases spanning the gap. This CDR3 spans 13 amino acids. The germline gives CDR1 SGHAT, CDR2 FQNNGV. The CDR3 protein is CASSLAPANGYTF. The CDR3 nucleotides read TGTGCCAGCAGCTTAGCTCCCGCAAATGGCTACACCTTC.

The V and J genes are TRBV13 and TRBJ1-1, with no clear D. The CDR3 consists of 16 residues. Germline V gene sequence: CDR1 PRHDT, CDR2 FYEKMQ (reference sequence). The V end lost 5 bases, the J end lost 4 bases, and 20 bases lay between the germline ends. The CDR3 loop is CASSPLSPGRPTEAFF. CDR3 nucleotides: TGTGCCAGCAGCCCTTTGAGTCCCGGGCGTCCCACTGAAGCTTTCTTT.

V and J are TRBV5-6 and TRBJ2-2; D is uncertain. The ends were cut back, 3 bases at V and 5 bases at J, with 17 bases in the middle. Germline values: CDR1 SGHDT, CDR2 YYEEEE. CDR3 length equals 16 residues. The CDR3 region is CASSSRASGQTGELFF. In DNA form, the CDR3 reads TGTGCCAGCAGCTCCCGGGCCTCCGGTCAGACCGGGGAGCTGTTTTTT.

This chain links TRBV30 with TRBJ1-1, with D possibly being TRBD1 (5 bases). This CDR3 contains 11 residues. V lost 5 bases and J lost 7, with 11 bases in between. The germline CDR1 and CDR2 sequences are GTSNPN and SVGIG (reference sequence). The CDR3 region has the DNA TGTGCCTGGGGGACGGTCCGTGAAGCTTTCTTT. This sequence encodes CAWGTVREAFF.

The CDR3 sequence: CASSSRDLNTEAFF. The CDR3 DNA follows: TGTGCCAGCAGCTCCCGGGACCTGAACACTGAAGCTTTCTTT. The rearrangement links TRBV5-4 to TRBJ1-1; perhaps TRBD1 as D (5 bases). This CDR3 is built from 14 residues. Germline V gene data show CDR1 as SGHNT and CDR2 as YYREEE (reference sequence). Trimming left V 3 bases short and J 0 bases short, with 9 bases between.

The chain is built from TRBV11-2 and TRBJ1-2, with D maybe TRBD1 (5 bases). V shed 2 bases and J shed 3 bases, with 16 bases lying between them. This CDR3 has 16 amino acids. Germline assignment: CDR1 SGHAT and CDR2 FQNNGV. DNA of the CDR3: TGTGCCAGCAGCTTATCCCCTCTGACAGATGACTATGGCTACACCTTC. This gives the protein CASSLSPLTDDYGYTF.

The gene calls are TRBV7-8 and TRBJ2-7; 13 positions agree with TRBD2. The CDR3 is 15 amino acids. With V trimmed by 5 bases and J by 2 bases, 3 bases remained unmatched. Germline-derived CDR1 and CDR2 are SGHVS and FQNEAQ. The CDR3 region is CASSRTSGSTYEQYF. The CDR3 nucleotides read TGTGCCAGCAGCCGGACTAGCGGGAGTACCTACGAGCAGTACTTC.

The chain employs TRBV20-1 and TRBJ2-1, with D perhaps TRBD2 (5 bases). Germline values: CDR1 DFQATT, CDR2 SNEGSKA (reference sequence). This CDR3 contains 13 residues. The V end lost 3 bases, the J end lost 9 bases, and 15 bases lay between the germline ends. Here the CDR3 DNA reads TGCAGTGCTAGGCCCGGGAATTGGGCTGAGCAGTTCTTC. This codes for CSARPGNWAEQFF.

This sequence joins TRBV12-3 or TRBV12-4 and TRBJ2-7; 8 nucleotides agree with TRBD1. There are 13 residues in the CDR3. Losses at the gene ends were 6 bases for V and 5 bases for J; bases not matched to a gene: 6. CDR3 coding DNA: TGTGCCAGCAGGCATACAGGGGGACACGAGCAGTACTTC. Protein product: CASRHTGGHEQYF.

The CDR3 bases are TGTGCCAGCACCCGACAGGGAGGCTCCTATAATTCACCCCTCCACTTT. Its translation is CASTRQGGSYNSPLHF. The J gene is TRBJ1-6, the V gene TRBV12-3 or TRBV12-4, with TRBD1 identical over 7 bases. J was trimmed by 0 bases and V by 7 bases; bases with no gene match: 6. The CDR3 covers 16 residues.

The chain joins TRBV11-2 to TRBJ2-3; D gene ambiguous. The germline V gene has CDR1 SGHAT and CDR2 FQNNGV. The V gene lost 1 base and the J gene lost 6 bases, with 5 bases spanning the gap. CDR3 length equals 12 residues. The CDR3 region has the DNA TGTGCCAGCAGCTTAGTGTCGGATACGCAGTATTTT. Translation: CASSLVSDTQYF.

CDR3 region: CASSYGTVANYGYTF. CDR3 bases: TGTGCCAGCAGTTATGGGACCGTGGCTAACTATGGCTACACCTTC. This chain uses TRBV6-2 or TRBV6-3 with TRBJ1-2; D might be TRBD1 (5 bases). Germline-derived CDR1 and CDR2 are MNHEY and SVGEGT. This CDR3 has 15 amino acids. V shed 3 bases and J shed 0 bases, with 11 bases lying between them.

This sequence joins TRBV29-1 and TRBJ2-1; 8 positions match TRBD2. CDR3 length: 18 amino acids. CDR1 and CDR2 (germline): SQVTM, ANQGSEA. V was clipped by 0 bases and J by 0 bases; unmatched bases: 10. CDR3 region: CSVEDSSLAESSYNEQFF. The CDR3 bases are TGCAGCGTTGAAGATTCCTCACTAGCGGAGAGCTCCTACAATGAGCAGTTCTTC.

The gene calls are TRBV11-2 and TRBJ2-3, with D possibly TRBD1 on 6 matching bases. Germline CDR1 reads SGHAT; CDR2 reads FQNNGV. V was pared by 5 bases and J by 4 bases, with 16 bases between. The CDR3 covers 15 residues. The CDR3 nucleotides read TGTGCCAGCAGCCCCATACACAGGGTTGCAGATACGCAGTATTTT. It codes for CASSPIHRVADTQYF.